This TCR beta chain was documented in a study of cytomegalovirus exposure and HLA in healthy donors. The donors formed part of the 120-subject validation cohort, distinct from the roughly 730-subject first cohort. This table comes from immunoSEQ multiplex PCR, and its TCRdb copy is limited to in-frame clones, with some not included. This table holds 150,000 to 200,000 clones, 85% found once. The receptor comes from a young man in good health and CMV-seropositive. Sample: PBMCs.

The CDR3: CASRPGQGGGYTF. In DNA form, the CDR3 reads TGTGCCAGCAGACCCGGACAGGGAGGCGGCTACACCTTC. The chain joins TRBV28 to TRBJ1-2, with 8 bases fitting TRBD1. The CDR3 runs 13 residues. In germline, CDR1 is MDHEN, CDR2 SYDVKM. V lost 6 bases, J lost 8 bases, and 8 bases stayed unmatched.